Presented here are 13 T cell receptor beta chains from one specimen sequenced in a study of response to subunit inactivated influenza vaccine. MiXCR was run by TCRdb on the RT-PCR reads, yielding one entry per CDR3 protein. The sample comprises under 950,000 distinct CDR3 sequences, around 20% of which are singletons, and 10% rests with the top ten. The specimen was PBMCs from blood, collected about 5 days after vaccination. These receptors were collected from a man over 45 who received an inactivated influenza vaccine.

This clonotype turned up a few times. The genes are TRBV11-1 and TRBJ2-2, with 9 positions matching TRBD1. The CDR3 totals 19 residues. The germline gives CDR1 SGHAT, CDR2 FQDESV (reference sequence). With V trimmed by 4 bases and J by 5 bases, 17 bases remained unmatched. CDR3 DNA sequence: TGTGCCAGCAGCTCACCCCAGAACAGGGGGCGCGTCCTGACCGGGGAGCTGTTTTTT. The encoded protein is CASSSPQNRGRVLTGELFF.

This clonotype came up a few times. The chain couples TRBV7-9 to TRBJ2-7; D possibly uses TRBD1 or TRBD2 (6 bases each). Germline lookup yields CDR1 SEHNR and CDR2 FQNEAQ (reference sequence). The CDR3 is 15 residues long. V was clipped by 5 bases and J by 5 bases, with 19 bases between them. CDR3 residues: CASSRGGTQFHEQYF. DNA of the CDR3: TGTGCCAGCAGCCGAGGGGGGACTCAATTCCACGAGCAGTACTTC. Full variable domain (missing parts from reference TRBV7-9 and TRBJ2-7): DTGVSQNPRHKITKRGQNVTFRCDPISEHNRLYWYRQTLGQGPEFLTYFQNEAQLEKSRLLSDRFSAERPKGSFSTLEIQRTEQGDSAMYLCASSRGGTQFHEQYFGPGTRLTVT.

This chain joins TRBV5-1 and TRBJ2-2, with TRBD2 identical over 15 bases. Germline lookup yields CDR1 SGHRS and CDR2 YFSETQ. This CDR3 contains 18 residues. V lost 5 bases and J lost 2; bases outside the gene matches: 7. The CDR3 loop reads CASRKGLAGGSNTGELFF. Written as DNA, the CDR3 is TGCGCCAGCAGAAAAGGACTAGCGGGAGGGTCAAACACCGGGGAGCTGTTTTTT.

The sample holds a few counts of this clonotype. V gene TRBV7-9 combines with J gene TRBJ1-2; possibly TRBD1 for D (6 bases). CDR3 size: 13 residues. V lost 5 bases to trimming and J lost 8 bases, with 15 bases between them. Germline V lookup: CDR1 SEHNR, CDR2 FQNEAQ (reference sequence). CDR3 DNA: TGTGCCAGCAGCCCAATTATGACAGGCGGCTACACCTTC. Translation gives CASSPIMTGGYTF.

The sample holds one count of this clonotype. The chain employs TRBV7-2 and TRBJ1-5, with 10 bases matching TRBD1. The CDR3 runs 17 residues. Germline lookup yields CDR1 SGHTA and CDR2 FQGNSA. Trimming cost V 1 base and J 6 bases; bases outside gene matches: 9. The DNA for the CDR3 is TGTGCCAGCAGCTTAGTCGGGACAGGGGTTTTTTTTCAGCCCCAGCATTTT. Its protein is CASSLVGTGVFFQPQHF.

This clonotype was seen a handful of times. The genes are TRBV12-3 or TRBV12-4 and TRBJ2-7; 7 bases fit TRBD1. The J segment lost 1 base and the V segment lost 3 bases, leaving 6 bases of the junction unmatched. The CDR3 is 15 amino acids. The CDR3 protein is CASSFDRDSSYEQYF. CDR3 nucleotides: TGTGCCAGCAGTTTCGACCGGGACAGTTCCTACGAGCAGTACTTC.

This clonotype was picked up a small number of times. The rearrangement uses TRBV20-1 and TRBJ1-2; D ambiguous. The length of the CDR3 is 12 residues. Deletions cut 4 bases from V and 8 bases from J, with 14 bases between. The germline V gene encodes CDR1 DFQATT and CDR2 SNEGSKA (reference sequence). The CDR3 here is CSATTGNWGYTF. CDR3 DNA: TGCAGTGCTACCACGGGGAATTGGGGCTACACCTTC.

This clonotype has just a few counts. The rearrangement uses TRBV11-2 and TRBJ2-7; a possible D gene is TRBD2 (5 bases). Trimming left V 5 bases short and J 10 bases short, with 18 bases between. Per germline, CDR1 SGHAT and CDR2 FQNNGV. This CDR3 has 13 residues. CDR3 sequence: CASSRGPTGIQYF. The CDR3 bases are TGTGCCAGCAGCCGAGGACCCACCGGGATCCAGTACTTC.

This clonotype was seen at least ten times. The chain carries TRBV11-2 and TRBJ1-5; D gene ambiguous. Germline values: CDR1 SGHAT, CDR2 FQNNGV. V was shortened by 5 bases and J by 5 bases, with 7 bases between the two germline ends. The CDR3 spans 12 residues. The CDR3 spells CASSELDQPQHF. The CDR3 nucleotides are TGTGCCAGCAGCGAACTCGATCAGCCCCAGCATTTT. The variable domain in full, completed from reference TRBV11-2 and TRBJ1-5, reads EAGVAQSPRYKIIEKRQSVAFWCNPISGHATLYWYQQILGQGPKLLIQFQNNGVVDDSQLPKDRFSAERLKGVDSTLKIQPAKLEDSAVYLCASSELDQPQHFGDGTRLSIL.

The chain recombines TRBV12-3 or TRBV12-4 with TRBJ1-5; the D is unclear. With 1 base removed from V and 5 bases from J, the gap between germline ends came to 9 bases. This CDR3 contains 14 residues. The chain's CDR3 is CASSLVGGHQPQHF. Written as DNA, the CDR3 is TGTGCCAGCAGTTTAGTAGGTGGCCATCAGCCCCAGCATTTT.

This clonotype was observed a handful of times. The J gene is TRBJ1-2, the V gene TRBV4-3; possible D gene TRBD1, 5 bases. With 0 bases removed from V and 7 bases from J, the gap between germline ends came to 9 bases. CDR3 length equals 13 residues. CDR1 LGHNA and CDR2 YSLEER come from the germline V gene. This CDR3 is CASSQEPGGGYTF. The CDR3 DNA reads TGCGCCAGCAGCCAAGAACCGGGGGGTGGCTACACCTTC.

This clonotype was seen a handful of times. One end of the junction is discordant with germline, which a read error may explain. This chain uses TRBV12-3 or TRBV12-4 with TRBJ2-1; possibly TRBD2 for D (6 bases). This CDR3 is 18 amino acids long. The CDR3 DNA is TGTGCCTGCAGTTTCGACGATTTGGGGGGTAGATCCTACAATGAGCAGTTCTTC. Translated: CACSFDDLGGRSYNEQFF.

The chain combines TRBV6-1 with TRBJ2-5; 12 bases are shared with TRBD2. The V and J ends lost 11 bases and 5 bases, in that order; junction bases with no gene match: 15. This CDR3 has 16 amino acids. The germline V gene encodes CDR1 MNHNS and CDR2 SASEGT. The CDR3 region has the DNA TGTGCCCCCCCAAGCCCTAGCGGGGGGGTGCAGGAGACCCAGTACTTC. It codes for CAPPSPSGGVQETQYF.